The 22 T cell receptor beta chains given below trace back to one sample, sequenced in a study of blood T cell repertoires in COVID-19. This table comes from immunoSEQ multiplex PCR, and its TCRdb copy is limited to in-frame clones, with some not included. The sample has 95,000 to 100,000 clones, approximately 89% seen once. The material sequenced was peripheral blood. The receptors here all came from a woman aged 25 to 45 with acute or convalescent COVID-19.

V gene TRBV7-2 combines with J gene TRBJ1-6, with a weak D call TRBD1 (5 bases). The CDR3 runs to 14 residues. In germline, CDR1 is SGHTA, CDR2 FQGNSA. The V end lost 3 bases, the J end lost 6 bases, and 9 bases lay between the germline ends. CDR3 sequence: CASSFLGGNSPLHF. CDR3 coding DNA: TGTGCCAGCAGCTTTTTGGGGGGTAATTCACCCCTCCACTTT.

This clone was detected a few times. CDR3 sequence reads: CASGLWGPGNTIYF. The CDR3 coding sequence is TGTGCTAGTGGTTTGTGGGGGCCTGGAAACACCATATATTTT. The chain links TRBV12-5 to TRBJ1-3; D is possibly TRBD1 (6 bases). V lost 2 bases, J lost 2 bases, and 7 bases lay in between. In germline, CDR1 is LGHNT, CDR2 FRNRAP. CDR3 length: 14 residues.

The V call is TRBV2, the J call TRBJ2-4; a weak D match, TRBD1 (5 bases). Trimming took off 8 bases at V and 0 bases at J, with 14 bases between the two ends. The CDR3 totals 15 residues. Germline values: CDR1 SNHLY, CDR2 FYNNEI. CDR3 protein: CASVRETVAKNIQYF. The CDR3 DNA sequence: TGTGCCAGCGTCAGGGAAACTGTAGCCAAAAACATTCAGTACTTC.

The chain links TRBV7-2 to TRBJ1-2, with D maybe TRBD1 (5 bases). Per germline, CDR1 SGHTA and CDR2 FQGNSA. V lost 0 bases and J 8 bases, leaving 19 bases between the germline ends. The CDR3 covers 16 residues. CDR3 DNA sequence: TGTGCCAGCAGCTTAGCGCTAATATGGGCAGGGTACGGCTACACCTTC. The encoded protein is CASSLALIWAGYGYTF.

The chain joins TRBV7-9 to TRBJ2-7; tentative D call: TRBD2 (6 bases). This CDR3 comprises 14 residues. Germline CDR1 reads SEHNR; CDR2 reads FQNEAQ (reference sequence). V lost 7 bases and J lost 1, with 14 bases in between. CDR3 region: CASTSREASYEQYF. DNA for the CDR3: TGTGCCAGCACCTCTAGGGAGGCTTCCTACGAGCAGTACTTC. The variable domain in full, completed from reference TRBV7-9 and TRBJ2-7, reads DTGVSQNPRHKITKRGQNVTFRCDPISEHNRLYWYRQTLGQGPEFLTYFQNEAQLEKSRLLSDRFSAERPKGSFSTLEIQRTEQGDSAMYLCASTSREASYEQYFGPGTRLTVT.

The chain links TRBV6-1 to TRBJ2-4; D might be TRBD1 (5 bases). This CDR3 region has 17 residues. V was clipped by 3 bases and J by 0 bases, with 15 bases between them. Germline V lookup: CDR1 MNHNS, CDR2 SASEGT. The DNA for the CDR3 is TGTGCCAGCAGTGAGCTAGGGGAAGTGGTAGCCAAAAACATTCAGTACTTC. Protein sequence: CASSELGEVVAKNIQYF.

To note about this clone: Within the sample, other DNA sequences also encode this same CDR3. This chain connects TRBV7-3 to TRBJ1-1; the D is unclear. In germline, CDR1 is SGHTA, CDR2 FQGTGA. There are 13 residues in the CDR3. With 0 bases removed from V and 4 bases from J, the gap between germline ends came to 6 bases. CDR3 amino acids: CASSLTSVTEAFF. The CDR3, as DNA: TGTGCCAGCAGCTTAACGAGTGTCACTGAAGCTTTCTTT.

The chain carries TRBV27 and TRBJ1-2; the D gene is possibly TRBD1 (6 bases). CDR3 length equals 14 residues. The V gene's germline CDR1 is MNHEY and CDR2 SMNVEV (reference sequence). Trimming stripped 2 bases from V and 5 bases from J, with 12 bases between. This CDR3 is CASSLTDRDYGYTF. The CDR3 DNA reads TGTGCCAGCAGTTTAACGGACAGAGATTATGGCTACACCTTC.

For this clone: The junction and the germline gene differ at one end; a read error may be behind it. The V call is TRBV5-1, the J call TRBJ1-3; TRBD1 agrees at 7 bases. Germline values: CDR1 SGHRS, CDR2 YFSETQ. The CDR3 runs 15 residues. The CDR3: CASSLEGAKGNTIYF. The CDR3 DNA sequence: TGCGCCAGCAGTTTGGAGGGGGCGAAAGGAAACACCATATATTTT.

The V gene is TRBV29-1, the J gene TRBJ2-7; D is possibly TRBD2 (5 bases). V shed 1 base and J shed 5 bases, with 12 bases lying between them. The CDR3 consists of 13 residues. Germline CDR1 and CDR2: SQVTM and ANQGSEA. CDR3 amino acids: CSVEGQGGNEQYF. In DNA, the CDR3 is TGCAGCGTTGAAGGCCAAGGAGGAAACGAGCAGTACTTC.

This rearrangement joins TRBV28 to TRBJ1-2; weak D call: TRBD1 (6 bases). Germline V gene lookup returns CDR1 MDHEN and CDR2 SYDVKM. Trimming stripped 6 bases from V and 8 bases from J, with 19 bases between. The CDR3 loop spans 14 amino acids. CDR3: CASRTSTGTRGYTF. The CDR3 DNA reads TGTGCCAGCAGGACGAGCACAGGGACACGCGGCTACACCTTC.

The rearrangement links TRBV6-4 to TRBJ1-2; D is perhaps TRBD1 (5 bases). Trimming left V 7 bases short and J 0 bases short, with 18 bases between. The CDR3 sequence is 16 residues long. Germline V lookup: CDR1 MRHNA, CDR2 SNTAGT. The CDR3 loop is CASTFMEGAPNYGYTF. The DNA for the CDR3 is TGTGCCAGCACCTTTATGGAAGGGGCCCCTAACTATGGCTACACCTTC.

The chain links TRBV5-6 to TRBJ1-6; no definite D call. CDR1 is SGHDT, CDR2 YYEEEE, per germline. The V end lost 1 base, the J end lost 0 bases, and 11 bases lay between the germline ends. The CDR3 is made up of 17 amino acids. The CDR3 region is CASSLRTAGSYNSPLHF. The CDR3 coding sequence is TGTGCCAGCAGCTTGAGAACAGCTGGCTCCTATAATTCACCCCTCCACTTT.

The CDR3 spells CASSVAGSTDTQYF. CDR3 sequence (DNA): TGTGCCAGCAGCGTCGCGGGGAGCACAGATACGCAGTATTTT. The gene calls are TRBV9 and TRBJ2-3; D is perhaps TRBD2 (6 bases). CDR1 and CDR2 (germline): SGDLS, YYNGEE. The CDR3 loop spans 14 amino acids. Trimming removed 2 bases from V and 0 bases from J, with 7 bases in between.

This chain uses TRBV5-1 with TRBJ1-1, with D possibly matching TRBD1 (6 bases). The CDR3 contains 15 residues. Germline V gene lookup returns CDR1 SGHRS and CDR2 YFSETQ. Trimming cost V 0 bases and J 5 bases, with 14 bases left between them. This chain's CDR3 is CASSLGRGDGTEAFF. The CDR3 DNA sequence: TGCGCCAGCAGCTTGGGCAGGGGTGATGGGACTGAAGCTTTCTTT.

This clone was detected a few times. This chain links TRBV19 with TRBJ1-6; D may be TRBD1 (6 bases). Germline V gene data show CDR1 as LNHDA and CDR2 as SQIVND (reference sequence). Trimming removed 6 bases at V and 5 bases at J, with 17 bases between. This CDR3 is 16 amino acids long. The CDR3 DNA reads TGTGCCAGTAGGCCAACCACAGGGAGAGATAATTCACCCCTCCACTTT. Translated, it gives CASRPTTGRDNSPLHF.

This clone was counted a single time. The CDR3 DNA reads as TGCAGTGCCCGACAGCGCTATGGCTACACCTTC. Protein product: CSARQRYGYTF. The rearrangement links TRBV20-1 to TRBJ1-2; weak D call: TRBD1 (5 bases). This CDR3 has 11 amino acids. Per the germline V gene, CDR1 is DFQATT and CDR2 is SNEGSKA (reference sequence). The V end lost 6 bases, the J end lost 4 bases, and 9 bases lay between the germline ends.

The chain has TRBV13 and TRBJ1-2; D perhaps matches TRBD1 (5 bases). V was clipped by 4 bases and J by 5 bases, with 14 bases between them. Germline assignment: CDR1 PRHDT and CDR2 FYEKMQ (reference sequence). The CDR3 contains 14 residues. Here the CDR3 DNA reads TGTGCCAGCAGCTGGAACAGGAAAGGGTATGGCTACACCTTC. Encoded protein: CASSWNRKGYGYTF.

J is TRBJ2-3 and V is TRBV28; 8 positions match TRBD1. There are 13 residues in the CDR3. Germline V gives CDR1 MDHEN, CDR2 SYDVKM. The J segment lost 4 bases and the V segment lost 4 bases, leaving 1 base of the junction unmatched. Written as DNA, the CDR3 is TGTGCCAGCAGTTCAGGGGGCGCAGATACGCAGTATTTT. Translating gives CASSSGGADTQYF.

This clone has just a few counts. The chain recombines TRBV7-3 with TRBJ2-1, with D possibly being TRBD2 (5 bases). The CDR3 length is 16 residues. Germline CDR1 reads SGHTA; CDR2 reads FQGTGA. Trimming cost V 5 bases and J 1 base, with 15 bases left between them. Here the CDR3 reads CASSPRTGYSYNEQFF. CDR3 in DNA: TGTGCCAGCAGCCCTCGGACGGGATATTCCTACAATGAGCAGTTCTTC.

The rearrangement links TRBV5-1 to TRBJ1-1, with D possibly being TRBD1 (6 bases). Germline V CDR1 and CDR2: SGHRS, YFSETQ. V shed 5 bases and J shed 0 bases, with 8 bases lying between them. The CDR3 is 13 amino acids. CDR3 nucleotide sequence: TGCGCCAGCAGGGCAGGGGTGAACACTGAAGCTTTCTTT. This sequence encodes CASRAGVNTEAFF.

This clone was seen only once. This chain uses TRBV5-1 with TRBJ2-7, with TRBD1 matching 8 bases. Germline values: CDR1 SGHRS, CDR2 YFSETQ. The junction had 9 bases not matched to a gene; V was cut back by 4 bases and J by 0 bases. This CDR3 region has 16 residues. CDR3 nucleotide sequence: TGCGCCAGCAGCCCCCAGGACAGGGTGAGCTCCTACGAGCAGTACTTC. The encoded protein is CASSPQDRVSSYEQYF.